This section outlines one TCR beta chain sequence together with its context. Assay: immunoSEQ multiplex PCR; the TCRdb copy retains only in-frame clones and omits some. The sample includes nearly 60,000 clones, roughly 90% of them seen just once. The sample is drawn from a study of blood T cell repertoires in COVID-19. Study as a whole: PBMCs, B-cell-depleted T cells, or T cells were the source of the cDNA or gDNA that made up the material.

The clonotype comes from a man in his sixties with active COVID-19. Sequencing used peripheral blood.

The DNA for the CDR3 is TGTGCCAGCAGCGCCCGGGACTACGCCTACAATGAGCAGTTCTTC. Protein product: CASSARDYAYNEQFF. The chain uses TRBV7-9 and TRBJ2-1; 7 positions match TRBD2. CDR1 and CDR2 (germline): SEHNR, FQNEAQ (reference sequence). The CDR3 totals 15 residues. Losses at the gene ends were 5 bases for V and 2 bases for J; bases not matched to a gene: 6.